This paragraph covers one T cell receptor (beta chain) sequence. This entry belongs to a study of blood T cell repertoires in COVID-19. Whole-study context: The United States, Italy and Spain supplied acute and convalescent COVID-19 samples. Sample material is recorded as cDNA or gDNA derived from T cells, B-cell-depleted T cells, or PBMCs.

As originally analysed: Amplification of reference gene primers was used by the study to estimate nucleated cell counts. Repertoires were generated with immunoSEQ multiplex PCR, while TCRdb's copy carries only in-frame clones and drops some. D and trimming were read from the DNA, whereas the V and J calls and clone size are those reported in that table. The repertoire has more than 200,000 clones, 84% of them found once; the top ten carry about 10%. Germline V gives CDR1 LGHNA, CDR2 YSLEER. CDR3 length: 19 residues. V lost 0 bases and J lost 0, with 15 bases in between. This TCR was recovered from a woman aged 80 or older with COVID-19, enrolled during active disease. The J gene is TRBJ2-6, the V gene TRBV4-3, with D possibly matching TRBD2 (7 bases). The sequenced sample was peripheral blood. CDR3 DNA: TGCGCCAGCAGCCAAGATTTGGGGGGGGCCCACTCTGGGGCCAACGTCCTGACTTTC. Its protein product is CASSQDLGGAHSGANVLTF.